These 12 T cell receptor beta chains were all obtained from the same sample, sequenced in a study of T-cell memory formation after mild COVID-19. TCRdb fed the 5' RACE reads into MiXCR, producing one record per CDR3 protein. Of roughly 600,000 distinct CDR3 sequences in the sample, under 20% were seen once. Sequencing was done on a sample of PBMCs or a T cell subset sorted from them (not recorded which). These receptors were obtained from an adult woman who had mild COVID-19 (a few samples of this study predate the infection). Cell type and time point are not known.

The gene calls are TRBV12-3 or TRBV12-4 and TRBJ2-1, with D perhaps matching TRBD2 (5 bases). The CDR3 spans 16 residues. V dropped 2 bases and J dropped 5 bases, with 16 bases sitting between them. The CDR3 nucleotides are TGTGCCAGCAGTTTAAGAAGCGGCAACGGTCACAATGAGCAGTTCTTC. Encoded protein: CASSLRSGNGHNEQFF.

This clonotype was recorded a few times. The J gene is TRBJ2-6, the V gene TRBV5-1; possibly TRBD2 for D (5 bases). V was shortened by 9 bases and J by 2 bases, with 24 bases between the two germline ends. Germline V gene lookup returns CDR1 SGHRS and CDR2 YFSETQ. This CDR3 is built from 18 residues. The CDR3 reads CATPRDEGSAAGANVLTF. DNA of the CDR3: TGCGCCACCCCGAGGGATGAAGGTTCCGCCGCTGGGGCCAACGTCCTGACTTTC.

The rearrangement links TRBV6-5 to TRBJ2-7; 11 nucleotides agree with TRBD2. Germline loops: CDR1 MNHEY, CDR2 SVGAGI. After removal of 6 bases from V and 6 bases from J, the junction contained 13 bases not matched to a gene. The CDR3 consists of 16 residues. The CDR3 protein is CASSRTDSGRGGEQYF. The DNA for the CDR3 is TGTGCCAGCAGCAGAACCGATAGCGGGAGGGGTGGCGAGCAGTACTTC.

The chain joins TRBV6-1 to TRBJ2-1, with TRBD2 matching over 9 bases. V lost 3 bases to trimming and J lost 13 bases; unmatched junction nucleotides: 4. Germline-derived CDR1 and CDR2 are MNHNS and SASEGT. The CDR3 has 12 amino acids. As DNA, the CDR3 is TGTGCCAGCAGTGAGACTAGCGGACTACAGTTCTTC. Encoded protein: CASSETSGLQFF.

In its sample, this clonotype was seen a few times. This chain joins TRBV6-5 and TRBJ2-7; 8 bases agree with TRBD1. The V gene's germline CDR1 is MNHEY and CDR2 SVGAGI. The CDR3 extends over 14 amino acids. Germline trimming cut 5 bases from V and 6 bases from J; bases unmatched to any gene: 9. The CDR3 protein is CASSPDRGGREQYF. As DNA, the CDR3 is TGTGCCAGCAGTCCCGACAGGGGAGGACGCGAGCAGTACTTC.

The chain recombines TRBV27 with TRBJ2-7, with 11 bases that match TRBD1. The CDR3 covers 15 residues. J gave up 3 bases and V 6 bases, and 7 bases lay outside the gene matches. Germline V lookup: CDR1 MNHEY, CDR2 SMNVEV (reference sequence). CDR3 in DNA: TGTGCCAGCAGGCACCGGGACAGGGGGAACTACGAGCAGTACTTC. Protein product: CASRHRDRGNYEQYF.

V and J are TRBV5-4 and TRBJ1-1, with a possible D match to TRBD1 (5 bases). Germline CDR1 reads SGHNT; CDR2 reads YYREEE (reference sequence). CDR3 length: 13 residues. The ends were cut back, 4 bases at V and 8 bases at J, with 15 bases in the middle. The CDR3 protein is CASSPEAEGEAFF. The CDR3 coding sequence is TGTGCCAGCAGCCCCGAGGCGGAGGGGGAAGCTTTCTTT.

The gene calls are TRBV6-1 and TRBJ1-3; D may be TRBD1 (5 bases). In germline, CDR1 is MNHNS, CDR2 SASEGT. CDR3 length: 14 amino acids. The ends were cut back, 6 bases at V and 2 bases at J, with 11 bases in the middle. The CDR3 sequence is CASRIGAAGNTIYF. CDR3 bases: TGTGCCAGCAGGATCGGGGCTGCTGGAAACACCATATATTTT.

This sequence joins TRBV20-1 and TRBJ1-5; possibly TRBD1 for D (6 bases). Trimming took 1 base from V and 5 from J, leaving 15 bases between them. In germline, CDR1 is DFQATT, CDR2 SNEGSKA (reference sequence). The CDR3 runs to 15 residues. CDR3: CSARVREGEHQPQHF. The CDR3 DNA reads TGCAGTGCTAGAGTCCGGGAGGGGGAGCATCAGCCCCAGCATTTT.

This clonotype was detected only a few times. The rearrangement joins TRBV4-1 to TRBJ2-3, with a possible D match to TRBD2 (5 bases). The germline V gene encodes CDR1 MGHRA and CDR2 YSYEKL. Trimming took off 0 bases at V and 9 bases at J, with 10 bases between the two ends. CDR3 length: 13 amino acids. The CDR3: CASSQEGTGTQYF. CDR3 coding DNA: TGCGCCAGCAGCCAAGAGGGTACGGGGACGCAGTATTTT.

This rearrangement joins TRBV30 to TRBJ2-6; TRBD1 matches at 8 bases. CDR3 length: 17 residues. The V and J ends lost 1 base and 0 bases, in that order; junction bases with no gene match: 5. Germline loops: CDR1 GTSNPN, CDR2 SVGIG (reference sequence). CDR3 loop: CAWSDWTGSSGANVLTF. CDR3 bases: TGTGCCTGGAGTGACTGGACAGGGAGCTCTGGGGCCAACGTCCTGACTTTC.

The chain uses TRBV10-3 and TRBJ2-1; 9 bases line up with TRBD1. Germline CDR1 and CDR2: ENHRY and SYGVKD. There are 15 residues in the CDR3. With V trimmed by 0 bases and J by 8 bases, 5 bases remained unmatched. The CDR3 region has the DNA TGTGCCATCAGTGAGTCGGGACAGGGCCTGTATGAGCAGTTCTTC. It is translated as CAISESGQGLYEQFF.